The TCR beta chain described here comes from a study of T cells after yellow fever vaccination. The length of the CDR3 is 16 residues. Trimming shortened V by 0 bases and J by 1 base, and 12 bases separated the two germline ends. Germline CDR1 GTSNPN, CDR2 SVGIG (reference sequence). Each CDR3 protein gets one entry after TCRdb re-called the 5' RACE reads with MiXCR. The sample lists a few hundred thousand distinct CDR3 sequences; roughly 19% were seen once. Points on this clonotype: Its antigen remains unidentified.

Whole-study results and caveats: FACS-sorted repertoires could contain abundant clonotypes contaminating from the bulk population. Shared CD4/CD8 clonotypes were a small share, likely from convergent recombination.

Sample: PBMCs, taken 15 days after the yellow fever booster vaccination. The chain carries TRBV30 and TRBJ2-2, with D uncertain. This clonotype was obtained from a young man who received the YFV17D yellow fever vaccine. CDR3 amino acids: CAWSVARSENTGELFF. CDR3 nucleotide sequence: TGTGCCTGGAGTGTAGCTCGGTCAGAGAACACCGGGGAGCTGTTTTTT. Drawing the rest from reference TRBV30 and TRBJ2-2, the complete variable domain is SQTIHQWPATLVQPVGSPLSLECTVEGTSNPNLYWYRQAAGRGLQLLFYSVGIGQISSEVPQNLSASRPQDRQFILSSKKLLLSDSGFYLCAWSVARSENTGELFFGEGSRLTVL.